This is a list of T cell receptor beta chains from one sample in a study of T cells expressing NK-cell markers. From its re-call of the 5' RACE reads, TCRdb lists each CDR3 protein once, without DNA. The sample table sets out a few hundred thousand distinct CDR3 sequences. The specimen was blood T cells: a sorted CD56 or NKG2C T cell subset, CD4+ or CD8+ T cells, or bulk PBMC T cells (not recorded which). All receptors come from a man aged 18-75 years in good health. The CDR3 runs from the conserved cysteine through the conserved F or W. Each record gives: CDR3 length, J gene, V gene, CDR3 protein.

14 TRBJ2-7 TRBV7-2 CASSLGRGLYEQYF
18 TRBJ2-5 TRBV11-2 CASSPEPGLAGGGETQYF
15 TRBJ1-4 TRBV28 CASSRVGSRGEKLFF
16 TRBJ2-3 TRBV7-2 CASSLRQRGGADTQYF
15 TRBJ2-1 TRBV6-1 CASRKGGSPYNEQFF
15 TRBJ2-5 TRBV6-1 CASSERTGTPETQYF
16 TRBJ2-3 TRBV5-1 CASSLSSGGLPDTQYF
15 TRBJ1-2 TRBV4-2 CASSPDRAGDYGYTF
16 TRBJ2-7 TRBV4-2 CASSQDSAGTTYEQYF
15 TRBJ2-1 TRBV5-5 CASSYRPESYNEQFF
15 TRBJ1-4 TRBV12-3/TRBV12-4 CASSLEGGWDEKLFF
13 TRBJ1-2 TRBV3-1 CASSQVYGGAYTF
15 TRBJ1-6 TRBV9 CASSVGTTYNSPLHF
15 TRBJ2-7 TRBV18 CASSASQGAGYEQYF
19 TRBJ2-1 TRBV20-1 CSANSIGLAGSSSYNEQFF
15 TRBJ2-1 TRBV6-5 CASSYLRPAGNEQFF